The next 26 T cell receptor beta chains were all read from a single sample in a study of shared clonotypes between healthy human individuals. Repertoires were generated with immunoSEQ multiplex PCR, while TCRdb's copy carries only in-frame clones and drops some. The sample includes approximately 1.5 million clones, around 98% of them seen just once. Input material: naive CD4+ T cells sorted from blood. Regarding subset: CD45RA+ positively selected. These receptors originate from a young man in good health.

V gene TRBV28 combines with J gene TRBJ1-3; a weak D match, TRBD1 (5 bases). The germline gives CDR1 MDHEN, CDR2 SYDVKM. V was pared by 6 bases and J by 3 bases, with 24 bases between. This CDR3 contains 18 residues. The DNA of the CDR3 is TGTGCCAGCAGCCAATCAGAAGTCCGGGGACCGGGTGGAAACACCATATATTTT. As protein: CASSQSEVRGPGGNTIYF.

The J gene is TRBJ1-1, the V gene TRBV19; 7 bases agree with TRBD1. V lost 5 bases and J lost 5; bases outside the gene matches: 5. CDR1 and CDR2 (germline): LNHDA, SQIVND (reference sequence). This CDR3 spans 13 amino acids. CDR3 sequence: CASSLDRVTEAFF. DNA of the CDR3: TGTGCCAGTAGTCTCGACAGGGTAACTGAAGCTTTCTTT.

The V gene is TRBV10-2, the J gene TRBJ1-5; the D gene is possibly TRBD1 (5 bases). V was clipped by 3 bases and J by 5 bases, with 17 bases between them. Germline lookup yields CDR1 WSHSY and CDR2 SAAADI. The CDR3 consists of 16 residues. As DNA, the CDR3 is TGCGCCAGCAGTGAACGACCGATCAGGGTTGATCAGCCCCAGCATTTT. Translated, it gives CASSERPIRVDQPQHF.

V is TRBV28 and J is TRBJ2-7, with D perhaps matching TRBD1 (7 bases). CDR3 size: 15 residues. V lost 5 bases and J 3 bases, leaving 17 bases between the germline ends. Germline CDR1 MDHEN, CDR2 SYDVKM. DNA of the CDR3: TGTGCCAGCAGTCCCGGCGGGACAGAGAACTACGAGCAGTACTTC. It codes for CASSPGGTENYEQYF.

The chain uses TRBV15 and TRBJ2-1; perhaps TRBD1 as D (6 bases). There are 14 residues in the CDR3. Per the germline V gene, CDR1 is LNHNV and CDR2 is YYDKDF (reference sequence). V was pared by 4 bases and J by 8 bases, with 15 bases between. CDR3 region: CATSKGLGADEQFF. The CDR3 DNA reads TGTGCCACCAGCAAAGGACTGGGGGCCGATGAGCAGTTCTTC.

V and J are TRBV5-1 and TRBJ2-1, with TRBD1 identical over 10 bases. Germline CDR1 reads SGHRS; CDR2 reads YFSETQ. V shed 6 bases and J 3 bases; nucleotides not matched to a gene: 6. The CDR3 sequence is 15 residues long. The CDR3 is CASTQGQGIYNEQFF. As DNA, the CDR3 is TGCGCCAGCACCCAGGGACAGGGGATCTACAATGAGCAGTTCTTC.

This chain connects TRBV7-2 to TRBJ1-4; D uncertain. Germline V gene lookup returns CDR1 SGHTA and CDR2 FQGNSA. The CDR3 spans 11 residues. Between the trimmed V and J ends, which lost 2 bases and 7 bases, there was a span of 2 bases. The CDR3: CASSLTEKLFF. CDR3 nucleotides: TGTGCCAGCAGCTTAACTGAAAAACTGTTTTTT.

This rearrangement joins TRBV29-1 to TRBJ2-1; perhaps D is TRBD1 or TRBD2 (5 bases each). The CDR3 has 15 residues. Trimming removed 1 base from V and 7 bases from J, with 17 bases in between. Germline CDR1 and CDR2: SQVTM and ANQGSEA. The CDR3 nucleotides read TGCAGCGTTGAAGGAGGGGCCAGCGTCAGAAATGAGCAGTTCTTC. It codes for CSVEGGASVRNEQFF.

CDR3 residues: CASSYSTVGAGEKLFF. CDR3 DNA: TGTGCCAGCAGTTACTCTACAGTTGGGGCCGGGGAAAAACTGTTTTTT. The V and J genes are TRBV6-5 and TRBJ1-4; D might be TRBD1 (5 bases). CDR1 and CDR2 from the germline V gene are MNHEY and SVGAGI. The CDR3 spans 16 residues. V lost 0 bases and J lost 8, with 16 bases in between.

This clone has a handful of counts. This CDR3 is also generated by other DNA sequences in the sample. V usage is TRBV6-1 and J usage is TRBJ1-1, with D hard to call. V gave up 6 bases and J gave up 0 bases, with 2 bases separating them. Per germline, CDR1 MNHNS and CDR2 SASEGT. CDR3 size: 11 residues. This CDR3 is CASRMNTEAFF. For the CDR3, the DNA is TGTGCCAGCAGGATGAACACTGAAGCTTTCTTT.

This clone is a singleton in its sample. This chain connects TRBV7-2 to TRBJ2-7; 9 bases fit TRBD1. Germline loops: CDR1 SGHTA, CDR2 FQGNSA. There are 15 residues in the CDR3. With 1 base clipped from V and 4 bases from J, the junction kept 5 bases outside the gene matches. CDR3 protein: CASSLVQGQGYEQYF. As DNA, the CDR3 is TGTGCCAGCAGCTTAGTCCAGGGACAGGGATACGAGCAGTACTTC.

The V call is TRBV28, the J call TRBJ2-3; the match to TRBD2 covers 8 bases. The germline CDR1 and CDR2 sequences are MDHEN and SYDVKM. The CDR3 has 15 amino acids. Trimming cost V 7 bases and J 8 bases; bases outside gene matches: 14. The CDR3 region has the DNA TGTGCCAGCAACCTAGGTTCCCGGACTAGCACTACGCAGTATTTT. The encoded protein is CASNLGSRTSTTQYF.

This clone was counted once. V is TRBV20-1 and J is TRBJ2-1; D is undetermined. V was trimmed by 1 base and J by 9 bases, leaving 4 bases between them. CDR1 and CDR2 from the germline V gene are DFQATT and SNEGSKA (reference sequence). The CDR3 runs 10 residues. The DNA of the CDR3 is TGCAGTGCTAGAGTGGTTGAGCAGTTCTTC. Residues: CSARVVEQFF.

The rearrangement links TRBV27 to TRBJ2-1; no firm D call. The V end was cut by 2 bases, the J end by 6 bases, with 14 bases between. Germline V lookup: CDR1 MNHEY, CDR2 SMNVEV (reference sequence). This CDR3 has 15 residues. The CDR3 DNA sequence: TGTGCCAGCAGTTTAATGGGGAAGTTGGGCAATGAGCAGTTCTTC. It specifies CASSLMGKLGNEQFF.

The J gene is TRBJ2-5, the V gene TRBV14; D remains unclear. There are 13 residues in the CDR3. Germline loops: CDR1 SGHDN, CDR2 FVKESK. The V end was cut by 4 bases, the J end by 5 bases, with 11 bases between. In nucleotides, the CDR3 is TGTGCCAGCAGCCTCGGAAACTCTGAGACCCAGTACTTC. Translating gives CASSLGNSETQYF.

The CDR3 DNA is TGTGCCAGCTCTCAGGGGTCGTATTCTGATACGCAGTATTTT. This translates into CASSQGSYSDTQYF. The chain has TRBV18 and TRBJ2-3; tentatively, D is TRBD1 (6 bases). The CDR3 has 14 amino acids. Trimming pared 6 bases from V and 6 bases from J, leaving 16 bases between. Germline V gives CDR1 KGHSH, CDR2 LQKENI. Supplemented by reference TRBV18 and TRBJ2-3, the full variable domain reads NAGVMQNPRHLVRRRGQEARLRCSPMKGHSHVYWYRQLPEEGLKFMVYLQKENIIDESGMPKERFSAEFPKEGPSILRIQQVVRGDSAAYFCASSQGSYSDTQYFGPGTRLTVL.

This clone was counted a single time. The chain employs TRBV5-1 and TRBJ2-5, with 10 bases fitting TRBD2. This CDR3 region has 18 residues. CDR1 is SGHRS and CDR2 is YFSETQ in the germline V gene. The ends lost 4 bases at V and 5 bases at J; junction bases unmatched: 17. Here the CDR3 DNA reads TGCGCCAGCAGCCGCCCAGAAACAGCGGGAGGGGTTGGGGAGACCCAGTACTTC. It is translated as CASSRPETAGGVGETQYF. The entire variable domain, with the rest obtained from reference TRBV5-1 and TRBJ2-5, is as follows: KAGVTQTPRYLIKTRGQQVTLSCSPISGHRSVSWYQQTPGQGLQFLFEYFSETQRNKGNFPGRFSGRQFSNSRSEMNVSTLELGDSALYLCASSRPETAGGVGETQYFGPGTRLLVL.

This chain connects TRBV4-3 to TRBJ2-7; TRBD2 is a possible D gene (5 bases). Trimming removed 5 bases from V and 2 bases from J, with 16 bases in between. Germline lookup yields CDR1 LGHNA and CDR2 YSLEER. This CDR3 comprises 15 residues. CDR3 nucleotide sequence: TGCGCCAGCAGCGAGTGGCGGGTCGTAACCTACGAGCAGTACTTC. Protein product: CASSEWRVVTYEQYF.

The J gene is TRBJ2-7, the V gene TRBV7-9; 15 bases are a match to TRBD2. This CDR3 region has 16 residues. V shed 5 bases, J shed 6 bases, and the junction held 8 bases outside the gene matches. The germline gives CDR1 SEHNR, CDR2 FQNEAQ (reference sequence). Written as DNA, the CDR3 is TGTGCCAGCAGCCCTGGACTAGCGGGAGGGCCGCGCGAGCAGTACTTC. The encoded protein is CASSPGLAGGPREQYF.

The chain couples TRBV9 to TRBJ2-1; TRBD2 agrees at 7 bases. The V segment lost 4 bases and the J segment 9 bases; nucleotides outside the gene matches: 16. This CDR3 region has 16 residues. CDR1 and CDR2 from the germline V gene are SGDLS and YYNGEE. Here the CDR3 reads CASSPASSGSVSEQFF. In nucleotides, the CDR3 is TGTGCCAGCAGCCCAGCCTCTAGCGGAAGTGTGAGTGAGCAGTTCTTC.

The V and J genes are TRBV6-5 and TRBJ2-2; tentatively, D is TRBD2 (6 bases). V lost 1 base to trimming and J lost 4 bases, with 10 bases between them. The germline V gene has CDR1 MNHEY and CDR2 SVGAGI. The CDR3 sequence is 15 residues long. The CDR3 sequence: CASSYFAGFTGELFF. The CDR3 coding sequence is TGTGCCAGCAGTTACTTCGCGGGGTTCACCGGGGAGCTGTTTTTT.

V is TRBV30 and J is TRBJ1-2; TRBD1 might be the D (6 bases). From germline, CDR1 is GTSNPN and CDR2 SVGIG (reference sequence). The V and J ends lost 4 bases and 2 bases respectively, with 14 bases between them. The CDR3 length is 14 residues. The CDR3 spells CAWKAGDLNYGYTF. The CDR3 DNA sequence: TGTGCCTGGAAAGCAGGGGATTTAAACTATGGCTACACCTTC.

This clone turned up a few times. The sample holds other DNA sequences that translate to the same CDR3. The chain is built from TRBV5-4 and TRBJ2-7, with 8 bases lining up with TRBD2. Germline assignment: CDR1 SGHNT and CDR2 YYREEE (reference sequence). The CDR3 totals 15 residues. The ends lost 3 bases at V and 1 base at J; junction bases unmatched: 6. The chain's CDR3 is CASSSTSGFSYEQYF. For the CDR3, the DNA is TGTGCCAGCAGCTCTACTAGCGGTTTTTCCTACGAGCAGTACTTC.

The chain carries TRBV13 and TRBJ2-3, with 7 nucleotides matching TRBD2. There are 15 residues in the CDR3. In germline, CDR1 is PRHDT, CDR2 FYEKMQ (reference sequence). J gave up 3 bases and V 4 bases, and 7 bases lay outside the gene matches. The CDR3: CASSSLGEGTDTQYF. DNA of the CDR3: TGTGCCAGCAGCTCCCTAGGGGAGGGAACAGATACGCAGTATTTT.

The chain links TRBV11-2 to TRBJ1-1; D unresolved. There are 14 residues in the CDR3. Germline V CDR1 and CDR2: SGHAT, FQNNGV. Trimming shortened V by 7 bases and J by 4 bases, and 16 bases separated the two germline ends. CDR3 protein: CASTKRAGSTEAFF. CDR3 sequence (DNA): TGTGCCAGCACCAAGAGGGCGGGGAGCACTGAAGCTTTCTTT.

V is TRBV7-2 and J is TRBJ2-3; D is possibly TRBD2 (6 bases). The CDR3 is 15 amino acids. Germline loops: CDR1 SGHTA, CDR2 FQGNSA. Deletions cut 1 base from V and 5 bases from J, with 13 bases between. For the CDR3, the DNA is TGTGCCAGCAGCTTAGGCGGACTCGGGGGAGATACGCAGTATTTT. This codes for CASSLGGLGGDTQYF.